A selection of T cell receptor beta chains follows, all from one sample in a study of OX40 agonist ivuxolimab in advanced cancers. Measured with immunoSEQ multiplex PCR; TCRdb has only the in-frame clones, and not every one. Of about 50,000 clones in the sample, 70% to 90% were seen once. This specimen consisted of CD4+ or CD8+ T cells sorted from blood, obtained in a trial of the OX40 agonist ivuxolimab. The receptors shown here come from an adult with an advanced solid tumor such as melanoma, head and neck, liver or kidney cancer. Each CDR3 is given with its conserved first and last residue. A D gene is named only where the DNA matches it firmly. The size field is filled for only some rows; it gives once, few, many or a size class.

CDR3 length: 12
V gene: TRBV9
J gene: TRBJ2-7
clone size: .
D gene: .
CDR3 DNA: TGTGCCAGCAGCTACGACAGTAACGAGCAGTACTTC
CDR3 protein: CASSYDSNEQYF

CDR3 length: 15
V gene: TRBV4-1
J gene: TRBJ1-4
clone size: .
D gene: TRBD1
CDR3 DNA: TGCGCCAGCAGCCGCCGACAGGGGGAAGGAGAAAAACTGTTTTTT
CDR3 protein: CASSRRQGEGEKLFF

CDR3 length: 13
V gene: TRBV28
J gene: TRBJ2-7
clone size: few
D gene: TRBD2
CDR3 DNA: TGTGCCAGCAGTTTTAGCGGGGCGGGAGAGCAGTACTTC
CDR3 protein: CASSFSGAGEQYF

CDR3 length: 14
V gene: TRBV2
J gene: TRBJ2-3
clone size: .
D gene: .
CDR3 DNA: TGTGCCAGCAGTGGTTGGGCCGACACAGATACGCAGTATTTT
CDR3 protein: CASSGWADTDTQYF

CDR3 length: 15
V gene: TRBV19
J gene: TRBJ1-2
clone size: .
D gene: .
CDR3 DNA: TGTGCCAGTAGTACGTTCCTGGACACAAACTATGGCTACACCTTC
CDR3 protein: CASSTFLDTNYGYTF

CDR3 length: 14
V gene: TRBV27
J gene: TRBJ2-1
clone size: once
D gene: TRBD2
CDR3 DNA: TGTGCCTCCAGTCGGGCAGGGAGGGGCAATGAGCAGTTCTTC
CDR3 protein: CASSRAGRGNEQFF

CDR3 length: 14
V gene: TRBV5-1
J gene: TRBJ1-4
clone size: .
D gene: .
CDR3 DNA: TGCGCCAGCAGCTTGGTAGGTTATAATGAAAAACTGTTTTTT
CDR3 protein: CASSLVGYNEKLFF

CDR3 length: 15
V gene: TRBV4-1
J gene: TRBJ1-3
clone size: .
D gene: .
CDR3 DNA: TGCGCCAGCAGCGGGGCGCAGGGGCCCGTTGGCACCATATATTTT
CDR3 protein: CASSGAQGPVGTIYF

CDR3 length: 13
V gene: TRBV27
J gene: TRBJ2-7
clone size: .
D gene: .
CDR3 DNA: TGTGCCACCCAACTAGGGGGAAGGAACGAGCAGTACTTC
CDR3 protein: CATQLGGRNEQYF

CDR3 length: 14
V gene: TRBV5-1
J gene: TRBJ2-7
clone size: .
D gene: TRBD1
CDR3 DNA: TGCGCCAGCAGCTTCCGGGACAGGGTCTACGAGCAGTACTTC
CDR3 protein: CASSFRDRVYEQYF

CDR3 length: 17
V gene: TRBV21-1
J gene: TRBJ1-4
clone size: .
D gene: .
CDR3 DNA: TGTGCCAGCAGGAAAGAGAGGCAAGGGAAAACTAATGAAAAACTGTTTTTT
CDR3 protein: CASRKERQGKTNEKLFF

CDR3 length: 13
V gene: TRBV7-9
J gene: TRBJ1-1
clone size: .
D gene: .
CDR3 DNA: TGTGCCAGCAGGGGATGGGGAAGGACTGAAGCTTTCTTT
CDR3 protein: CASRGWGRTEAFF

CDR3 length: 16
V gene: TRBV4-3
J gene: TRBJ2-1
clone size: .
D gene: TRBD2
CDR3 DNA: TGCGCCAGCAGCCAAGATAGCGGGGGGTTGGATAATGAGCAGTTCTTC
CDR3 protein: CASSQDSGGLDNEQFF

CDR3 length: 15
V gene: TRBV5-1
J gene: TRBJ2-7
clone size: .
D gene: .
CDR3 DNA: TGCGCCAGCAGCTATACACTGGGGGGCTCCTACGAGCAGTACTTC
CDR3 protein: CASSYTLGGSYEQYF

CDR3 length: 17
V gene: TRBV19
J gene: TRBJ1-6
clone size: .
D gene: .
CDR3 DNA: TGTGCCAGTAGTATAATTTTGGCGAGCTCCTATAATTCACCCCTCCACTTT
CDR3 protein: CASSIILASSYNSPLHF

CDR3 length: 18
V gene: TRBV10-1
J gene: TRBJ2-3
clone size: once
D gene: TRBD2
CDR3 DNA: TGCGCCAGCAGTGAGCGAGGGACTAGCGGGCCGTGCACAGATACGCAGTATTTT
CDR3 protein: CASSERGTSGPCTDTQYF

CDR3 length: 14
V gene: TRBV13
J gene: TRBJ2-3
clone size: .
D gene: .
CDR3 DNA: TGTGCCAGCAGCTTGGAATTACGCACAGATACGCAGTATTTT
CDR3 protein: CASSLELRTDTQYF

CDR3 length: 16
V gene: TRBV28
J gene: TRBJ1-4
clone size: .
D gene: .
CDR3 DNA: TGTGCCAGCAGCAGACTGGGGGCAGAACTTAATGAAAAACTGTTTTTT
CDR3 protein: CASSRLGAELNEKLFF

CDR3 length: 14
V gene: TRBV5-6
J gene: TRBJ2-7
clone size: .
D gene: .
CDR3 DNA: TGTGCCAGCAGCTTAGGCGGGGGCATCTACGAGCAGTACTTC
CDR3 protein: CASSLGGGIYEQYF

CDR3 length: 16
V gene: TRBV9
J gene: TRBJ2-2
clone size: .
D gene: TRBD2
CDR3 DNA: TGTGCCAGCAGCGTAGCGGGGACTAGCAACACCGGGGAGCTGTTTTTT
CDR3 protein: CASSVAGTSNTGELFF

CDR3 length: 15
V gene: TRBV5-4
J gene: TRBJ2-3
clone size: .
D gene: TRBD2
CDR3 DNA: TGTGCCAGCAGCCCGCAGCGGGAGGGGCGAGATACGCAGTATTTT
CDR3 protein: CASSPQREGRDTQYF

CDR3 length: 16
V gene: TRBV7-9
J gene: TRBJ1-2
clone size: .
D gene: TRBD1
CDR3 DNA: TGTGCCAGCAGCTACACGGGACAGGGGGCGGACTATGGCTACACCTTC
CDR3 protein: CASSYTGQGADYGYTF

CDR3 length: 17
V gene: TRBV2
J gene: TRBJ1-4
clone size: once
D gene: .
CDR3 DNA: TGTGCCAGCAGTGAGGCTTACGAGTATGCAACTAATGAAAAACTGTTTTTT
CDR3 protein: CASSEAYEYATNEKLFF

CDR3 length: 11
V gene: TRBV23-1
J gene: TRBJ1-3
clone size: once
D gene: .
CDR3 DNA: TGCGCCAGCAGTCTTGGAAACACCATATATTTT
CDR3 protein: CASSLGNTIYF

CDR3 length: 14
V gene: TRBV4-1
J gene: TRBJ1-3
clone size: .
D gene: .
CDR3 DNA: TGCGCCAGCAGCCTGCGAGTCGCTGGAAACACCATATATTTT
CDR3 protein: CASSLRVAGNTIYF

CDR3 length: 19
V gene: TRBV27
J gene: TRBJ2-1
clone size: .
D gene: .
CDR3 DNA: TGTGCCAGCAGTTTATGGGGAGAACCCATGTCGAGCTCCTACAATGAGCAGTTCTTC
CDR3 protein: CASSLWGEPMSSSYNEQFF

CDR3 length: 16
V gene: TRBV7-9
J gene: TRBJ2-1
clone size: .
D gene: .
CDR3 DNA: TGTGCCAGCAGCTTATTGGCTCTTAGCTCCTACAATGAGCAGTTCTTC
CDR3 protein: CASSLLALSSYNEQFF

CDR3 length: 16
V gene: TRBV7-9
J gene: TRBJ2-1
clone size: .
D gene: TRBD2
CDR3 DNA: TGTGCCATCGTTCCAGGGGCGGGGGGCCAGTACAATGAGCAGTTCTTC
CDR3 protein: CAIVPGAGGQYNEQFF

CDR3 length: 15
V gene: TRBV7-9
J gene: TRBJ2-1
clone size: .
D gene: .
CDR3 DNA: TGTGCCAGCAGCACTTTGAGCGGAAAGTACAATGAGCAGTTCTTC
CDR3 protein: CASSTLSGKYNEQFF

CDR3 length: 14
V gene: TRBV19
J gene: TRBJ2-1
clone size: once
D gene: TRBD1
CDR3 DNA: TGTGCCAGTAGTATCGACAGGGAGCTGAGTGAGCAGTTCTTC
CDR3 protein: CASSIDRELSEQFF

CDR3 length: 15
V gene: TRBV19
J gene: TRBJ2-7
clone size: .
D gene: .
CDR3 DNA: TGTGCCAGTAGTATATCAGGGAATCCCAAATACGAGCAGTACTTC
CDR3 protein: CASSISGNPKYEQYF

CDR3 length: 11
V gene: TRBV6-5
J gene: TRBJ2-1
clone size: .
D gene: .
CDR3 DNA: TGTGGAGCGTACTCCTACAATGAGCAGTTCTTC
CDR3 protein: CGAYSYNEQFF

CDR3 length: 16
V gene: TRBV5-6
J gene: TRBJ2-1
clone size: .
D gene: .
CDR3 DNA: TGTGCCAGCAGCTTGGATGTCGGGACACTTTACAATGAGCAGTTCTTC
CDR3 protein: CASSLDVGTLYNEQFF

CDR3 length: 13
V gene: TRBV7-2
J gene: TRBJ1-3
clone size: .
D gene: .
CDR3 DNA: TGTGCCAGCAGCTCCTGGACGGACCCCACCATATATTTT
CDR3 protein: CASSSWTDPTIYF

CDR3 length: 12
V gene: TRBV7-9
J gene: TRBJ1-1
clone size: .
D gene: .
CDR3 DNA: TGTGCCAGCATCCCGGCAGGGCCTGAAGCTTTCTTT
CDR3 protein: CASIPAGPEAFF

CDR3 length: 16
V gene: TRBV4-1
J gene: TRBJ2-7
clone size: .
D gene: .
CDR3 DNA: TGCGCCAGCAGCCAAGAAGGGGACATGACGGCTTACGAGCAGTACTTC
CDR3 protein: CASSQEGDMTAYEQYF

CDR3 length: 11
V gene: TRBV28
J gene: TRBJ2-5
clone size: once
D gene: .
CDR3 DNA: TGTGCCAGCAGTAACCGGACCCAACAGTACTTC
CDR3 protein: CASSNRTQQYF

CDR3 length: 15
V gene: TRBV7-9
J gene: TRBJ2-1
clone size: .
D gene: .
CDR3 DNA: TGTGCCAGCAGCCCCGTGCAGGGACCCTACAATGAGCAGTTCTTC
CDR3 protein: CASSPVQGPYNEQFF

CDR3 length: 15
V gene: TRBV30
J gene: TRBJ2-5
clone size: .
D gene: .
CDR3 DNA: TGTGCCTGGAGTGTTTGGGCGGAGACGGCAGAGACCCAGTACTTC
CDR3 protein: CAWSVWAETAETQYF